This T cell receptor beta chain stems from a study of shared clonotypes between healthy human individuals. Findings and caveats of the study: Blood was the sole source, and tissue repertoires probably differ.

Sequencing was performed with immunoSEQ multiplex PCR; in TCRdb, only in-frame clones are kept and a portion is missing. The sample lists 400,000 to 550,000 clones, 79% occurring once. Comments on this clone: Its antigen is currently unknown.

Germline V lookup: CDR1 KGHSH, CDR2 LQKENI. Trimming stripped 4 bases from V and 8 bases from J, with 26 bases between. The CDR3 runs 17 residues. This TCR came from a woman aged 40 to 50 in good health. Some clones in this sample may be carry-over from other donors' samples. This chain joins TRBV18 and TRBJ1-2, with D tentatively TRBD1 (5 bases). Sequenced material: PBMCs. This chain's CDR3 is CASSRAPIGRREGGYTF. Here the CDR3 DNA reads TGTGCCAGCTCACGGGCTCCCATAGGACGGCGAGAGGGGGGCTACACCTTC.